These 7 T cell receptor beta chains originate from one sample sequenced in a study of blood T cell repertoires in COVID-19. This table comes from immunoSEQ multiplex PCR, and its TCRdb copy is limited to in-frame clones, with some not included. The sample has some 350,000 clones, about nine tenths seen once. The sample was peripheral blood. These receptors were obtained from a woman aged 70-85 years with COVID-19, enrolled during active disease.

V gene TRBV5-1 combines with J gene TRBJ1-1, with TRBD1 as a possible D gene (6 bases). The CDR3 consists of 11 residues. Germline loops: CDR1 SGHRS, CDR2 YFSETQ. V dropped 4 bases and J dropped 8 bases, with 9 bases sitting between them. The CDR3 here is CASSQTGEAFF. The CDR3 DNA follows: TGCGCCAGCAGCCAAACAGGGGAAGCTTTCTTT.

This chain connects TRBV9 to TRBJ2-1; the match to TRBD2 covers 8 bases. The CDR3 is made up of 17 amino acids. CDR1 is SGDLS and CDR2 is YYNGEE in the germline V gene. J gave up 7 bases and V 0 bases, and 12 bases lay outside the gene matches. CDR3 coding DNA: TGTGCCAGCAGCGTAGCTACGGGAGCGGGGGCTTGGAATGAGCAGTTCTTC. Encoded protein: CASSVATGAGAWNEQFF.

The V and J genes are TRBV9 and TRBJ1-2; weak D call: TRBD1 (6 bases). Trimming cost V 3 bases and J 3 bases, with 18 bases left between them. The CDR3 is 16 amino acids. CDR1 is SGDLS, CDR2 YYNGEE, per germline. The CDR3 bases are TGTGCCAGCAGCGCAGGGACACTAAGCTTGGACTATGGCTACACCTTC. This gives the protein CASSAGTLSLDYGYTF.

On this clone itself: Other nucleotide sequences from this sample produce the same CDR3. This sequence joins TRBV6-5 and TRBJ2-7; 8 bases line up with TRBD1. Per germline, CDR1 MNHEY and CDR2 SVGAGI. Trimming cost V 5 bases and J 0 bases; bases outside gene matches: 3. There are 14 residues in the CDR3. Here the CDR3 DNA reads TGTGCCAGCAGTCGGACAGGGACCTCCTACGAGCAGTACTTC. Residues: CASSRTGTSYEQYF.

The V and J genes are TRBV29-1 and TRBJ1-2; possibly TRBD1 for D (5 bases). With 6 bases removed from V and 5 bases from J, the gap between germline ends came to 13 bases. Germline CDR1 is SQVTM and CDR2 is ANQGSEA. The CDR3 extends over 12 amino acids. The CDR3 region has the DNA TGCAGCGTCCAAAATCCAGGGTATGGCTACACCTTC. Residues: CSVQNPGYGYTF.

This clone was detected only once. The V gene is TRBV30, the J gene TRBJ1-2, with 8 bases fitting TRBD1. Germline lookup yields CDR1 GTSNPN and CDR2 SVGIG (reference sequence). The CDR3 spans 17 residues. The V segment lost 0 bases and the J segment 4 bases; nucleotides outside the gene matches: 13. DNA for the CDR3: TGTGCCTGGAGTGTACGACAGGGGAGCTATGCCAGCTATGGCTACACCTTC. Translation gives CAWSVRQGSYASYGYTF.

The chain employs TRBV18 and TRBJ1-2, with 7 positions matching TRBD1. Germline lookup yields CDR1 KGHSH and CDR2 LQKENI. Trimming removed 5 bases from V and 8 bases from J; junction bases left unmatched: 11. There are 14 residues in the CDR3. The CDR3 coding sequence is TGTGCCAGCTCATGGCTCACAGGGGCCAACGGCTACACCTTC. As protein: CASSWLTGANGYTF.